This T cell receptor (beta chain) was documented in a study of control samples from healthy donors and cancer patients. This clone was recorded a few times. Trimming cost V 5 bases and J 4 bases; bases outside gene matches: 12. The CDR3 has 19 amino acids. Germline assignment: CDR1 LNHDA and CDR2 SQIVND (reference sequence). Some clones are missing from TCRdb's copy, which holds only in-frame ones; the method was immunoSEQ multiplex PCR. The sample has about 120,000 clones, roughly 92% seen once. The sample comprised blood. The rearrangement joins TRBV19 to TRBJ2-1; 15 nucleotides line up with TRBD2. This TCR came from a man aged 18 to 30 in good health. CDR3 sequence: CASSPWTSGGAYGYNEQFF. The CDR3 DNA is TGTGCCAGTAGTCCGTGGACTAGCGGGGGGGCCTATGGGTACAATGAGCAGTTCTTC. The variable domain in full, completed from reference TRBV19 and TRBJ2-1, reads DGGITQSPKYLFRKEGQNVTLSCEQNLNHDAMYWYRQDPGQGLRLIYYSQIVNDFQKGDIAEGYSVSREKKESFPLTVTSAQKNPTAFYLCASSPWTSGGAYGYNEQFFGPGTRLTVL.